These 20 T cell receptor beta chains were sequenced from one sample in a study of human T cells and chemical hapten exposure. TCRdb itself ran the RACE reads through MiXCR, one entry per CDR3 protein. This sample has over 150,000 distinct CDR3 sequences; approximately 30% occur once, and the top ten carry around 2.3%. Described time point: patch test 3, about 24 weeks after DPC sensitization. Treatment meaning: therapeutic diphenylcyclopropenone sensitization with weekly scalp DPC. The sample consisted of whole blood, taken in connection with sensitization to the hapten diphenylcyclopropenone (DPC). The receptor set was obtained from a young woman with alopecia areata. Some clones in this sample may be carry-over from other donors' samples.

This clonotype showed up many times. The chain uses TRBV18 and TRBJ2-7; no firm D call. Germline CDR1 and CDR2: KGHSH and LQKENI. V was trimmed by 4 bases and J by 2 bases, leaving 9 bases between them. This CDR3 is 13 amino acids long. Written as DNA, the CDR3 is TGTGCCAGCTCACTTCGGGTACCCTACGAGCAGTACTTC. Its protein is CASSLRVPYEQYF.

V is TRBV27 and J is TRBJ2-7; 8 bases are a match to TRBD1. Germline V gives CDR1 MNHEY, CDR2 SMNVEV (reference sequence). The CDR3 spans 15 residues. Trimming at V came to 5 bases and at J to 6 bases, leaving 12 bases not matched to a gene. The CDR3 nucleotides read TGTGCCAGCAGTCCGCGGACAGGGCGGGCTCCCGAGCAGTACTTC. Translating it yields CASSPRTGRAPEQYF.

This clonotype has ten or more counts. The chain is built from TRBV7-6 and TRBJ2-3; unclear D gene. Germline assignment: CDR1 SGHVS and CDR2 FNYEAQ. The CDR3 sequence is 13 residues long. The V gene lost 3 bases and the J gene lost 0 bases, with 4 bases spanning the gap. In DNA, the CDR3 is TGTGCCAGCAGCTTCGGTAGCACAGATACGCAGTATTTT. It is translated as CASSFGSTDTQYF. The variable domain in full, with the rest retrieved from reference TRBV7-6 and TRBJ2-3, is GAGVSQSPRYKVTKRGQDVALRCDPISGHVSLYWYRQALGQGPEFLTYFNYEAQQDKSGLPNDRFSAERPEGSISTLTIQRTEQRDSAMYRCASSFGSTDTQYFGPGTRLTVL.

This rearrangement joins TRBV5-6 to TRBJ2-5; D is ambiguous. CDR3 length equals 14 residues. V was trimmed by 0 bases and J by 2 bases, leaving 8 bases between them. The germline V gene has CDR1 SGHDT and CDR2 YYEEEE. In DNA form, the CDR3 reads TGTGCCAGCAGCTTGGACAGTAGACAAGAGACCCAGTACTTC. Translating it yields CASSLDSRQETQYF.

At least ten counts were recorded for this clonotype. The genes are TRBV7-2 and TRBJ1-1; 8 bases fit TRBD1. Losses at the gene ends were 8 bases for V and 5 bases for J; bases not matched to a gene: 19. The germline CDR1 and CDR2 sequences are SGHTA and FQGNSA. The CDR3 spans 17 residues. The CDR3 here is CASRVGDRFLRVTEAFF. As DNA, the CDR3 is TGTGCCAGCCGGGTTGGGGACAGGTTTCTCCGGGTTACTGAAGCTTTCTTT.

Here the CDR3 reads CASSVRDRGQNGYTF. In nucleotides, the CDR3 is TGTGCCAGCAGTGTCCGAGACAGGGGGCAGAATGGCTACACCTTC. This chain links TRBV2 with TRBJ1-2; 10 positions agree with TRBD1. Per germline, CDR1 SNHLY and CDR2 FYNNEI. The CDR3 has 15 residues. The junction had 8 bases not matched to a gene; V was cut back by 4 bases and J by 6 bases.

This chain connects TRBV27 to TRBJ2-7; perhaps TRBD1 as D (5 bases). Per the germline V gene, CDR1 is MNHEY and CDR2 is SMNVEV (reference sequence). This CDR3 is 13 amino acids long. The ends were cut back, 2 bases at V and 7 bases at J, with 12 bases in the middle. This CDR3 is CASSLSRVDEQYF. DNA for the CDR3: TGTGCCAGCAGTTTAAGCAGGGTGGATGAGCAGTACTTC.

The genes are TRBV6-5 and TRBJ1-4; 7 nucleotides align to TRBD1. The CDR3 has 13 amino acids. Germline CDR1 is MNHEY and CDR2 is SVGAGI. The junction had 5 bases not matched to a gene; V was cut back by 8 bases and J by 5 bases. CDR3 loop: CASSGTVNEKLFF. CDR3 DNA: TGTGCCAGCTCAGGGACAGTCAATGAAAAACTGTTTTTT.

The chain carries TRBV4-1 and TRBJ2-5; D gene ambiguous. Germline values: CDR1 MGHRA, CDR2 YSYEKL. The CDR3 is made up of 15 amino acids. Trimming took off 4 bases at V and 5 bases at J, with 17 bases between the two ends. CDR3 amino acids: CASSRGFGLWETQYF. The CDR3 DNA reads TGCGCCAGCAGCCGCGGATTCGGCCTTTGGGAGACCCAGTACTTC.

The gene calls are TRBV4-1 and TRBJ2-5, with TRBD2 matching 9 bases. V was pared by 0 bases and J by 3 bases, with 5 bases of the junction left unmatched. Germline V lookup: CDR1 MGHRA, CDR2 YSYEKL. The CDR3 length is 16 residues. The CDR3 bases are TGCGCCAGCAGCCAAGAGCGGGCTAGCGGGAAAGAGACCCAGTACTTC. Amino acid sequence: CASSQERASGKETQYF.

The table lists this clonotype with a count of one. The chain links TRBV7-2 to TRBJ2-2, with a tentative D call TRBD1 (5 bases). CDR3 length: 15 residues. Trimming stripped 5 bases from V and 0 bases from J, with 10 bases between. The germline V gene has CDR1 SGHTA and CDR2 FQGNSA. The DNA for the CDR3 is TGTGCCAGCAGCCGTGACAGCGCGAACACCGGGGAGCTGTTTTTT. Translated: CASSRDSANTGELFF.

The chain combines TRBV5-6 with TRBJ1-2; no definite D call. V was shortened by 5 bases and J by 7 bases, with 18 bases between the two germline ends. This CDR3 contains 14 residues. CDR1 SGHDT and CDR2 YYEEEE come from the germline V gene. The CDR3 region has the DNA TGTGCCAGCAGTCGAATTCAAGGCTTTTTTGGCTACACCTTC. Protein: CASSRIQGFFGYTF.

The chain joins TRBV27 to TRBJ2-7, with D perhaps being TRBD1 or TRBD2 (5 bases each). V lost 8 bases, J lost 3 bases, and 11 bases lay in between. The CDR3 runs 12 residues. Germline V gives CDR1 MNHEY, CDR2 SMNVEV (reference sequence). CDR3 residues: CASQGRSYEQYF. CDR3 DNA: TGTGCCAGCCAGGGACGGAGCTACGAGCAGTACTTC.

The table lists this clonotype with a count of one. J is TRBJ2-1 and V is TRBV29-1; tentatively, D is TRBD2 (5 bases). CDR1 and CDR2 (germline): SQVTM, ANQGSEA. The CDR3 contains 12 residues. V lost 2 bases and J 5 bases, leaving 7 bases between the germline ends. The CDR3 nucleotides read TGCAGCGTTGAAATGCGGGACAATGAGCAGTTCTTC. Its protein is CSVEMRDNEQFF.

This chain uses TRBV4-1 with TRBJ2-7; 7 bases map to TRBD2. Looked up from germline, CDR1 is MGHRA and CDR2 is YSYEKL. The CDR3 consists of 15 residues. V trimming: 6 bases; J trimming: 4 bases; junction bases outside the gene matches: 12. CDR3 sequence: CASSTTGGSGYEQYF. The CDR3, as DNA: TGCGCCAGCAGTACCACTGGCGGGAGCGGATACGAGCAGTACTTC.

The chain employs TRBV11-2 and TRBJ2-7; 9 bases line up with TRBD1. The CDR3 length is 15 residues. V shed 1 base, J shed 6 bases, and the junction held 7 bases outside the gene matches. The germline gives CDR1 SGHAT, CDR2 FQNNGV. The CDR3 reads CASSLVRTGVGEQYF. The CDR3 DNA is TGTGCCAGCAGCTTAGTGCGGACAGGGGTTGGCGAGCAGTACTTC.

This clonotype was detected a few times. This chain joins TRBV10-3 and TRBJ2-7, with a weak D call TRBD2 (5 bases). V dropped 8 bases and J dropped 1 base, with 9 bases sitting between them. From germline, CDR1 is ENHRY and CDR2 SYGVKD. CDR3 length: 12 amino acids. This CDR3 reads CAIGGGSYEQYF. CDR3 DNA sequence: TGTGCCATCGGAGGCGGTTCCTACGAGCAGTACTTC.

CDR3 DNA sequence: TGCAGTGCCCCGAAAGGGGGCTCGGCAGATACGCAGTATTTT. Translated, it gives CSAPKGGSADTQYF. The chain has TRBV20-1 and TRBJ2-3, with TRBD1 identical over 7 bases. The CDR3 runs to 14 residues. From germline, CDR1 is DFQATT and CDR2 SNEGSKA (reference sequence). With 6 bases clipped from V and 4 bases from J, the junction kept 10 bases outside the gene matches.

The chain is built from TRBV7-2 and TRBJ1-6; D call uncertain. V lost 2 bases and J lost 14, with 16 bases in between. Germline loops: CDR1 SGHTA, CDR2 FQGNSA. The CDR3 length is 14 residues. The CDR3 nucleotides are TGTGCCAGCAGCTTAATATTGGGCCTAAACGCCCTCCACTTT. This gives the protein CASSLILGLNALHF.

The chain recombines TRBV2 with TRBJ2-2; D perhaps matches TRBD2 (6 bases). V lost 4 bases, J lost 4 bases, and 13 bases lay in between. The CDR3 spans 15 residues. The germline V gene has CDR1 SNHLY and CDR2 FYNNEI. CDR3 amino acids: CASSGGEAATGELFF. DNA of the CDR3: TGTGCCAGCAGTGGCGGGGAAGCGGCCACCGGGGAGCTGTTTTTT.